These T cell receptor beta chains were read from a single sample in a study of immune evolution from preneoplasia to lung adenocarcinoma. TCRdb's table, derived via immunoSEQ multiplex PCR, lists solely in-frame clones and lacks some. Of about 5,700 clones listed, over 75% were seen once; the top ten hold 10% to 11%. Specimen: FFPE minimally invasive lung adenocarcinoma tissue. The receptors stem from a person aged 60-79 years with lung adenocarcinoma. The CDR3 runs from the conserved cysteine through the conserved F or W. The D gene is left open where the match is weak. Not every row has a clone size; where given, it reads once, few, many or a size class.

TRBJ2-5	.	TRBV29-1	once	TGCAGCCCTACGGGCCCTGGGGAGACCCAGTACTTC	CSPTGPGETQYF
TRBJ1-1	.	TRBV7-6	.	TGTGCCAGCAGTGTTGGGAGTATGAACACTGAAGCTTTCTTT	CASSVGSMNTEAFF
TRBJ1-1	.	TRBV5-4	.	TGTGCCAGCAGCGGGACGGGGACCCAGAACACTGAAGCTTTCTTT	CASSGTGTQNTEAFF
TRBJ2-7	.	TRBV6-5	.	TGTGCCGTCCGCAGAGCCGGGGAGCAGTACTTC	CAVRRAGEQYF
TRBJ1-2	.	TRBV11-2	.	TGTGCCAGCAGCTTAGGGGGGGAGAAGTATGGCTACACCTTC	CASSLGGEKYGYTF
TRBJ1-2	.	TRBV7-2	.	TGTGCCAGCAGCTTAGCAGGGTATGGCTACACCTTC	CASSLAGYGYTF
TRBJ2-5	TRBD1	TRBV7-6	.	TGTGCCAGCAGCCTACAGGGGCCGGGGGAGACCCAGTACTTC	CASSLQGPGETQYF
TRBJ2-5	.	TRBV27	.	TGTGCCAGCAGTCCAACACCGGACAGCGGGGAGACCCAGTACTTC	CASSPTPDSGETQYF
TRBJ2-7	.	TRBV4-3	few	TGCGCCAGCAGGATCGGCCTATCAAAAACCTACGAGCAGTACTTC	CASRIGLSKTYEQYF
TRBJ2-7	TRBD2	TRBV29-1	.	TGCAGCGTGGCCCTAGCGGGAGCCCTCGAGCAGTACTTC	CSVALAGALEQYF
TRBJ2-5	.	TRBV6-5	.	TGTGCCAGCAGTTACGGGGAGACCCAGTACTTC	CASSYGETQYF
TRBJ1-2	TRBD1	TRBV27	.	TGTGCCAGCAGTTCGGGACAGGGGACAGGCTACACCTTC	CASSSGQGTGYTF
TRBJ2-1	TRBD1	TRBV4-2	.	TGTGCCAGCAGCCAAGATCGAAACAGGGGGAGGAATGAGCAGTTCTTC	CASSQDRNRGRNEQFF
TRBJ1-1	TRBD1	TRBV7-9	.	TGTGCCAGCAGCCAACCGACAGGGATGTATACTGAAGCTTTCTTT	CASSQPTGMYTEAFF
TRBJ1-1	TRBD1	TRBV6-1	.	TGTGCCAGCACGCCGGACGGACAGGCCCCAAGAGCTTTCTTT	CASTPDGQAPRAFF
TRBJ2-5	.	TRBV6-1	.	TGTGCCAGCAGTCTCATGGAGACCCAGTACTTC	CASSLMETQYF
TRBJ1-1	.	TRBV6-5	.	TGTGCCTCCCGGCGGACGGGCGGTGAAGCTTTCTTT	CASRRTGGEAFF
TRBJ1-1	TRBD1	TRBV9	.	TGTGCCAGCAGCGAACAGGGGGCCGGCACTGAAGCTTTCTTT	CASSEQGAGTEAFF
TRBJ2-1	TRBD1	TRBV7-9	.	TGTGCCAGCAGAAGGGGACAGGGATACAATGAGCAGTTCTTC	CASRRGQGYNEQFF
TRBJ2-5	.	TRBV27	once	TGTGCCAGCAGTGAATCACAGGGGACCCAGTACTTC	CASSESQGTQYF
TRBJ1-2	TRBD1	TRBV28	.	TGTGCCAGCAGCCTCAGGGGGCTCTATGGCTACACCTTC	CASSLRGLYGYTF
TRBJ2-1	TRBD2	TRBV19	.	TGTGCCAGTAGTCCCCCAAGGGCGGGAGGGCCAGGGGGTGAGCAGTTCTTC	CASSPPRAGGPGGEQFF
TRBJ1-1	.	TRBV11-1	.	TGTGCCAGCAGCGGTACGGGACTCGGGAACACTGAAGCTTTCTTT	CASSGTGLGNTEAFF
TRBJ2-1	.	TRBV6-5	.	TGTGCCAGCAGTCTGCGAGGGGGATTGAATGAGCAGTTCTTC	CASSLRGGLNEQFF
TRBJ1-2	TRBD1	TRBV30	few	TGTGCCTGGAGTCGCGACAGGGGGGGCTATGGCTACACCTTC	CAWSRDRGGYGYTF
TRBJ1-2	TRBD1	TRBV27	once	TGTGCCAGCAGAACAGGGGCCACCTATGGCTACACCTTC	CASRTGATYGYTF
TRBJ2-6	.	TRBV28	.	TGTGCCAGCAGTCAAACAGGGACTGGGGCCAACGTCCTGACTTTC	CASSQTGTGANVLTF
TRBJ2-1	.	TRBV4-2	.	TGTGCCAGCAGCCAAGATATTCGAGGGGAGCAGTTCTTC	CASSQDIRGEQFF
TRBJ1-3	.	TRBV5-1	.	TGCGCCAGCAGCTTGGATATATTGGGGAGCACCATATATTTT	CASSLDILGSTIYF
TRBJ1-2	TRBD1	TRBV7-8	.	TGTGCCAGCAGCCAGCCGGGGGACAGTAACTATGACTACACCTTC	CASSQPGDSNYDYTF
TRBJ1-2	.	TRBV5-1	.	TGCACCAGCAGCTGGGGGGCATTAGGGACAAAAGACGGCTACACCTTC	CTSSWGALGTKDGYTF
TRBJ1-1	.	TRBV10-1	.	TGCGCCACCTCCTCGGGGAACACTGAAGCTTTCTTT	CATSSGNTEAFF
TRBJ2-3	.	TRBV5-5	once	TGTGCCAGCAGCCAGGGGGGGGGAGGAGATACGCAGTATTTT	CASSQGGGGDTQYF
TRBJ1-2	TRBD1	TRBV5-5	.	TGTGCCAGCAGCCGGGGGACAGGGAGGGGCTATGGCTACACCTTC	CASSRGTGRGYGYTF
TRBJ2-7	TRBD1	TRBV7-2	.	TGTGCCAGCAGCCGGGACAGGAGCTCCTACGAGCAGTACTTC	CASSRDRSSYEQYF
TRBJ2-1	.	TRBV30	.	TGTGCCTGGAGTGTCCAGTACAATGAGCAGTTCTTC	CAWSVQYNEQFF
TRBJ2-5	TRBD2	TRBV5-1	.	TGCGCCAGCAGCCTGCTAGCGGGACCGAAACAAGAGACCCAGTACTTC	CASSLLAGPKQETQYF
TRBJ2-2	.	TRBV19	large	TGTGCCAGTAGTGCCTCGCTCTACACCGGGGAGCTGTTTTTT	CASSASLYTGELFF
TRBJ2-7	TRBD1	TRBV19	.	TGTGCCTCTCGAGGCGTGGGACAGGTATCCTACGAGCAGTACTTC	CASRGVGQVSYEQYF
TRBJ2-7	.	TRBV28	.	TGTGCCAGCCAGGGCAGCCAGGGAGCTTACGAGCAGTACTTC	CASQGSQGAYEQYF
TRBJ2-7	.	TRBV7-9	.	TGTGCCAGCAGCTCAACCGGGACAGCGGGCTCCTACGAGCAGTACTTC	CASSSTGTAGSYEQYF
TRBJ2-1	.	TRBV6-6	.	TGTGCCAGCAATCCAGCGGACCACCAGGAGAATGAGCAGTTCTTC	CASNPADHQENEQFF
TRBJ2-7	TRBD1	TRBV7-8	few	TGTGCCAGCAGCTCAGTGGGGACAGGGGGCCACGAGCAGTACTTC	CASSSVGTGGHEQYF
TRBJ1-2	.	TRBV11-2	few	TGTGCCAGCGGTAACTCCAGGGGAGGCTACACCTTC	CASGNSRGGYTF
TRBJ2-1	TRBD2	TRBV19	once	TGTGCCAGTAGTAAGGGACTAGCGGGGGTCTCCTACAATGAGCAGTTCTTC	CASSKGLAGVSYNEQFF
TRBJ2-7	TRBD2	TRBV30	.	TGTGCCTGGAACAGAGCGGGAGAGGTAGGCGAGCAGTACTTC	CAWNRAGEVGEQYF